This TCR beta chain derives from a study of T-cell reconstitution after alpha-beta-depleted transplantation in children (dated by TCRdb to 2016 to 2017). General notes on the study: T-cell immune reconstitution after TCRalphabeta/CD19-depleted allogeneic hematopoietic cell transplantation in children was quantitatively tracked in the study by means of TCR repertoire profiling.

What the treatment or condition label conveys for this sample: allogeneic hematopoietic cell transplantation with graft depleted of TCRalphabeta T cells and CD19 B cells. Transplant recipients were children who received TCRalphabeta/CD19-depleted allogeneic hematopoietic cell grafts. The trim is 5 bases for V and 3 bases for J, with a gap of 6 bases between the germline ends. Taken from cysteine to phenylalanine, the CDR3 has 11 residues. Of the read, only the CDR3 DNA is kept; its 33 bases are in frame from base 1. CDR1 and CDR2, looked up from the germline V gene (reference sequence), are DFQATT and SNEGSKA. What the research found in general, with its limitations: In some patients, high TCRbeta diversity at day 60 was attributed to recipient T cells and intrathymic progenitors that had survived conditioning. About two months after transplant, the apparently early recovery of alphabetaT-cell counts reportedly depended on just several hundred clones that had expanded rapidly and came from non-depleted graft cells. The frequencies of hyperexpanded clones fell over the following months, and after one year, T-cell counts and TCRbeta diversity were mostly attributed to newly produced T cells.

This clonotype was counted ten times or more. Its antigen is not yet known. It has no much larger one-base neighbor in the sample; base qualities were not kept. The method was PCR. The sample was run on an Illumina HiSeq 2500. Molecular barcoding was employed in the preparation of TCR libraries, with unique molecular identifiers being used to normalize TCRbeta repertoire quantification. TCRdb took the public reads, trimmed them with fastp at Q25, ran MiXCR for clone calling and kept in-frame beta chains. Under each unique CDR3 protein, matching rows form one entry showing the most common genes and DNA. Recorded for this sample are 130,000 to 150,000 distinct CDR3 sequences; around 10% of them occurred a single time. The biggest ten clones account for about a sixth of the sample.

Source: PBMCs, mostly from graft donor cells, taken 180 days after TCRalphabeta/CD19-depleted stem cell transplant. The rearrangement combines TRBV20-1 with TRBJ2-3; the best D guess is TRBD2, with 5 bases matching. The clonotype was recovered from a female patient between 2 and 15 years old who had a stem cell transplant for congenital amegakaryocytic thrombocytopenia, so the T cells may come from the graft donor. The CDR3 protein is CSAGRTDTQYF. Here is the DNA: TGCAGTGCTGGGAGAACAGATACGCAGTATTTT.